The clone carrying this T cell receptor (beta chain) is a singleton in its sample. Its antigen is currently unknown. The data were obtained in a study of cytomegalovirus exposure and HLA in healthy donors. Study at large: Of all 380 or so donors who were genotyped, roughly 81% belonged to the Caucasian-associated ancestry cluster. Study-wide points: Through in vitro validation, a few CMV-associated chains were shown to be specific for CMV antigens.

The PCR used 60 Vbeta and 13 Jbeta primers. Measured with immunoSEQ multiplex PCR; TCRdb has only the in-frame clones, and not every one. This table has some 130,000 clones, 75% to 85% appearing once. Germline loops: CDR1 SGHDN, CDR2 FVKESK. Trimming left V 1 base short and J 5 bases short, with 9 bases between. The CDR3 has 14 residues. This clonotype was sampled from a woman between 35 and 50 years old in good health and CMV-seropositive. The V gene is TRBV14, the J gene TRBJ1-5, with D hard to call. Specimen: PBMCs. CDR3 region: CASSQGSGDQPQHF. CDR3 sequence (DNA): TGTGCCAGCAGCCAAGGATCGGGAGATCAGCCCCAGCATTTT.